This T cell receptor (beta chain) emerged from a study of blood T cell repertoires in COVID-19. About the study: COVID-19 samples, acute and convalescent, were from the United States, Italy and Spain. PBMCs, B-cell-depleted T cells, or T cells provided the cDNA or gDNA that made up the material.

The CDR3 spans 15 residues. In the authors' methods: For nucleated cells, counts were estimated from reference gene primer amplification. Profiling relied on immunoSEQ multiplex PCR, and the TCRdb table lists in-frame clones only, not all of them. D and trimming were read from the DNA, whereas the V and J calls and clone size are those reported in that table. The sample records 100,000 to 120,000 clones, approximately 90% being singletons. The V and J genes are TRBV21-1 and TRBJ1-6; TRBD1 is taken as the D call from the table, unchecked against the DNA. TRBV21-1 is assigned pseudogene status. Sample: peripheral blood. The receptor was derived from a human donor in a cohort sampled during active COVID-19. The CDR3 loop reads CASSKVCRDNSPLHF. In DNA, the CDR3 is TGTGCCAGCAGCAAAGTGTGCAGGGATAATTCACCCCTCCACTTT.